This T cell receptor (beta chain) was captured by sequencing in a study of Graves' ophthalmopathy and Graves' hyperthyroidism. The V gene's germline CDR1 is MNHNS and CDR2 SASEGT. Trimming took 7 bases from V and 2 from J, leaving 12 bases between them. The CDR3 loop spans 14 amino acids. Each diagnosis was determined on the basis of clinical symptoms, serum thyroxine, TRAb, thyroid ultrasound and orbital computed tomography. Amplification of the TCR beta CDR3 regions used RNA transcripts (as template). Second-round multiplex PCR followed a first-round RT-PCR using HTBI primers. TCRdb passed the multiplex PCR reads through MiXCR, listing each CDR3 protein once. The table records a few hundred thousand distinct CDR3 sequences, roughly 17% of them present only once.

The V call is TRBV6-1, the J call TRBJ1-5; D gene ambiguous. The sample was peripheral blood. This receptor was identified in an adult woman with stable Graves' hyperthyroidism. This chain's CDR3 is CASNSGGRNQPQHF. The CDR3, as DNA: TGTGCCAGCAACTCGGGAGGACGCAATCAGCCCCAGCATTTT.